The 4 T cell receptor beta chains reported below all come from one sample, sequenced in a study of technical replicates of blood from a few donors. The repertoire was sequenced with immunoSEQ multiplex PCR; TCRdb's copy has only in-frame clones and lacks some. The sample consists of tens of thousands of clones, more than 85% of them appearing once. The specimen was T cells isolated from PBMCs. All receptors come from a human donor in good health. Some clones in this sample may be carry-over from other donors' samples.

The chain uses TRBV5-4 and TRBJ2-3; tentative D call: TRBD2 (5 bases). Germline values: CDR1 SGHNT, CDR2 YYREEE (reference sequence). This CDR3 region has 14 residues. V lost 4 bases and J 2 bases, leaving 11 bases between the germline ends. The CDR3 bases are TGTGCCAGCAGCGCGGGCCTTCCCACAGATACGCAGTATTTT. Its protein is CASSAGLPTDTQYF.

The chain links TRBV2 to TRBJ2-1; 7 positions agree with TRBD2. The CDR3 is 13 amino acids. V lost 6 bases, J lost 5 bases, and 4 bases stayed unmatched. The germline CDR1 and CDR2 sequences are SNHLY and FYNNEI. CDR3 region: CASRREPNNEQFF. CDR3 nucleotides: TGTGCCAGCAGGCGGGAGCCGAACAATGAGCAGTTCTTC.

CDR3 in amino acids: CASKISNPGELFF. In DNA, the CDR3 is TGTGCCAGTAAGATTAGCAACCCCGGGGAGCTGTTTTTT. The genes are TRBV19 and TRBJ2-2; D is uncertain. Germline assignment: CDR1 LNHDA and CDR2 SQIVND (reference sequence). V dropped 7 bases and J dropped 6 bases, with 12 bases sitting between them. The CDR3 length is 13 residues.

The chain has TRBV7-9 and TRBJ1-2; weak D call: TRBD1 (6 bases). The V and J ends lost 5 bases and 5 bases respectively, with 15 bases between them. The germline CDR1 and CDR2 sequences are SEHNR and FQNEAQ (reference sequence). This CDR3 has 14 amino acids. In DNA, the CDR3 is TGTGCCAGCAGCCCGACAGGAGTCGAGTATGGCTACACCTTC. Amino acids: CASSPTGVEYGYTF.